The T cell receptor beta chain under discussion was sequenced for a study of cytomegalovirus exposure and HLA in healthy donors. Study conclusions and caveats: In vitro work confirmed that three CMV-associated chains recognize CMV antigens. Evidence from a later analysis indicated that most CMV-associated TCR beta chains looked HLA-restricted.

Turning to this clone: Its antigen is not identified.

The PCR ran on 60 Vbeta and 13 Jbeta primers. Sequenced by immunoSEQ multiplex PCR; TCRdb stores in-frame clones only, minus some. The repertoire table contains about 200,000 clones. In germline, CDR1 is MNHNY, CDR2 SVGAGI (reference sequence). CDR3 length equals 15 residues. Between the trimmed V and J ends, which lost 6 bases and 5 bases, there was a span of 17 bases. The chain combines TRBV6-6 with TRBJ2-1; D possibly corresponds to TRBD2 (6 bases). Sequenced material: PBMCs. The clonotype originates from a girl aged 2 to 10 in good health and CMV-seropositive. The CDR3 reads CASRSDFSGHNEQFF. DNA for the CDR3: TGTGCCAGCAGGTCCGACTTTAGCGGTCACAATGAGCAGTTCTTC.